This record concerns one TCR beta chain sequence. The antigen is undetermined. Clones were read by immunoSEQ multiplex PCR, and TCRdb kept only the in-frame ones, dropping some. The table has about 43,000 clones, around nine tenths seen once. These data originate in a study of T cells in localized non-small cell lung cancer. Study results and limitations: The study sequenced only one region of the tumor. As a result, intratumor heterogeneity could not be excluded and remains possible. Median detection of top 100 tumor clones in adjacent lung was 57 clones. Clonality peaked in uninvolved adjacent lung rather than tumor.

CDR1 and CDR2 from the germline V gene are MDHEN and SYDVKM. This CDR3 is built from 15 residues. Trimming took 7 bases from V and 4 from J; bases not matched to a gene: 6. This receptor was identified in a woman aged 35-70 years with stage II lung adenocarcinoma. Sequenced material: PBMCs, taken before any cancer treatment. This chain links TRBV28 with TRBJ2-1, with 11 bases identical to TRBD2. Here the CDR3 DNA reads TGTGCCAGCATAATAGCGGGGGGGATTTACAATGAGCAGTTCTTC. Translated, it gives CASIIAGGIYNEQFF.